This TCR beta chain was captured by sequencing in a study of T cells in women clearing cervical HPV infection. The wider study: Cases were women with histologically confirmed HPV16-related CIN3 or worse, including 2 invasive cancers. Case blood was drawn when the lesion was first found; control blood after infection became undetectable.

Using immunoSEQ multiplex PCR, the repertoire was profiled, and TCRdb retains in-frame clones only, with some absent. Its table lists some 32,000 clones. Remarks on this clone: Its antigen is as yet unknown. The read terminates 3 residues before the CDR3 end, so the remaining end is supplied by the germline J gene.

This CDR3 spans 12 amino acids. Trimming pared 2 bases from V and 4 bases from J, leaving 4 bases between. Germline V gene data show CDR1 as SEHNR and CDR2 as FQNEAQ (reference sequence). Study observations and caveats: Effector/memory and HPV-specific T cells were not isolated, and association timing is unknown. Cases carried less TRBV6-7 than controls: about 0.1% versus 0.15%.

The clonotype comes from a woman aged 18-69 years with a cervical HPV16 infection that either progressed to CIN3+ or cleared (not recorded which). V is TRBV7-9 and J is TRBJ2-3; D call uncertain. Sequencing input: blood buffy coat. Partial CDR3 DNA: TGTGCCAGCAGCTTACGGTCAGATACG. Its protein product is CASSLRSDT. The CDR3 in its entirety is CASSLRSDTQYF.